This T cell receptor beta chain was sequenced during a study of T cell responses to AZD1222 COVID-19 vaccine. Study-level points and caveats: Among spike-specific TCRs, nearly half reportedly target unmutated variant regions. The breadth and depth of Spike-specific TCRs increased once two AZD1222 doses had been given.

Details on this clone: The antigen is undetermined.

Libraries were prepared by immunoSEQ multiplex PCR; TCRdb keeps only in-frame clonotypes and omits some of them. This repertoire shows 100,000 to 130,000 clones, 70% to 90% found once; its top ten account for around 5%. This receptor was taken from an adult who received the AZD1222 COVID-19 vaccine. This specimen was peripheral blood, taken 28 days after the second AZD1222 dose.

CDR3 region: CASSQVSGAYEQYF. The DNA of the CDR3 is TGCGCCAGCAGCCAAGTAAGCGGGGCCTACGAGCAGTACTTC. The chain recombines TRBV4-1 with TRBJ2-7, with 7 bases lining up with TRBD2. Germline values: CDR1 MGHRA, CDR2 YSYEKL. The ends lost 1 base at V and 2 bases at J; junction bases unmatched: 2. The CDR3 loop spans 14 amino acids.